This entry is about one T cell receptor (beta chain). Its antigen remains unidentified. The CDR3 spans 13 residues. Trimming removed 7 bases at V and 0 bases at J, with 9 bases between. Germline-derived CDR1 and CDR2 are MGHDK and SYGVNS. The data are from a study of T cells in Graves' hyperthyroidism and ophthalmopathy. General study findings and limits: Appearing also in blood were most of the thyroid clonotypes expanded above 0.001.

Authors of the study amplified TCR beta CDR3 regions from RNA transcripts. An initial round of RT-PCR targeting the TCR CDR3 relied on the HTBI primer set. TCRdb processed the multiplex PCR reads anew with MiXCR; each CDR3 protein has one entry. The data hold around 500,000 distinct CDR3 sequences, with around an eighth observed a single time. The chain is built from TRBV25-1 and TRBJ2-5; the D gene is possibly TRBD1 (6 bases). Sequenced sample: blood. This TCR was sampled from a woman between 18 and 29 years old with Graves' hyperthyroidism. The CDR3 reads CASIYRDQETQYF. For the CDR3, the DNA is TGTGCCAGCATCTACAGGGACCAAGAGACCCAGTACTTC.